This TCR beta chain was identified during a study of human T cells and chemical hapten exposure. Study-wide background: A mostly female patient group had alopecia areata, totalis or universalis. Regarding the study as a whole: TCRs whose frequency exceeded 1 in 1000 remained the same following DPC sensitization.

The table lists this clonotype with a few counts. Its target is not known. Germline CDR1 is SNHLY and CDR2 is FYNNEI. This CDR3 spans 15 amino acids. V dropped 1 base and J dropped 0 bases, with 7 bases sitting between them. The sample's time point: patch test 1, 2 weeks after DPC sensitization. Sample treatment: therapeutic diphenylcyclopropenone sensitization with weekly scalp DPC. Donors were 18 to 70-year-old alopecia patients suitable for DPC. A single record per CDR3 protein comes from TCRdb applying MiXCR to the RACE reads. The profile covers approximately 340,000 distinct CDR3 sequences, with around 6.9% appearing a single time and around 8.2% taken by the ten largest.

The sample here was whole blood, taken in connection with sensitization to the hapten diphenylcyclopropenone (DPC). The V gene is TRBV2, the J gene TRBJ1-5, with unresolved D. The sequence came from a woman under 30 with alopecia areata. Some clones in this sample may be carry-over from other donors' samples. In DNA, the CDR3 is TGTGCCAGCAGTGAAGTTGAAGATAGCAATCAGCCCCAGCATTTT. Amino acids: CASSEVEDSNQPQHF.